This T cell receptor (beta chain) was recorded in a study of OX40 agonist ivuxolimab in advanced cancers. Comments on this clone: The antigen remains unidentified.

With 5 bases clipped from V and 9 bases from J, the junction kept 11 bases outside the gene matches. The CDR3 has 15 residues. CDR1 is SEHNR and CDR2 is FQNEAQ in the germline V gene (reference sequence). The assay was immunoSEQ multiplex PCR, and TCRdb's table has in-frame clones only and misses some. The sample has roughly 40,000 clones, 70% to 90% seen once; the top ten hold around 10%. Whole-study results and caveats: The CD4+ and CD8+ T cells in the blood had expanded clonally by week 6 at 0.1 to 3.0 mg/kg.

The J gene is TRBJ2-1, the V gene TRBV7-9; 9 bases are a match to TRBD2. The sequencing here drew on CD4+ or CD8+ T cells sorted from blood, taken in a trial of the OX40 agonist ivuxolimab. This TCR derives from an adult with an advanced solid tumor such as melanoma, head and neck, liver or kidney cancer. The CDR3 loop reads CASSPVTSGLFEQFF. CDR3 coding DNA: TGTGCCAGCAGCCCAGTGACTAGCGGCCTTTTTGAGCAGTTCTTC.